This T cell receptor beta chain was obtained from a study of cytomegalovirus exposure and HLA in healthy donors. General observations from the study: Several of the most significant clusters appeared, in a later analysis, to be linked to common viral pathogens. As was reported, the classifier diagnosed cytomegalovirus status with high specificity and sensitivity. Earlier analysis yielded a pattern in which most TCR beta V segments were productive about 90% or about 30% of the time.

The PCR ran on 60 Vbeta and 13 Jbeta primers. As originally analysed: Later reanalysis found roughly 80 million unique TCR beta chains, around 9.9 million of them shared. Generated by immunoSEQ multiplex PCR, the TCRdb table keeps only in-frame clones and is missing some. The DNA was the basis for D and trimming; V, J and clone size are from that table. The profile covers some 120,000 clones, with more than 65% appearing a single time and 11% taken by the ten largest. From germline, CDR1 is LNHDA and CDR2 SQIVND (reference sequence). Trimming took 7 bases from V and 6 from J; bases not matched to a gene: 11. CDR3 length: 15 residues. A word on this clone: Its cognate antigen is unknown.

The source is a man in his forties in good health and CMV-seropositive. The rearrangement uses TRBV19 and TRBJ1-4, with TRBD1 matching over 7 bases. The sample consisted of PBMCs. Here the CDR3 reads CASKGSGTAYEKLFF. CDR3 DNA: TGTGCCAGTAAAGGCTCCGGGACAGCCTATGAAAAACTGTTTTTT.